The text below deals with one T cell receptor (beta chain). The data are from a study of blood T cell repertoires in COVID-19. Turning to the study itself: The United States, Italy and Spain provided the acute and convalescent COVID-19 samples. Nucleic acid was either cDNA or gDNA, and it came from T cells, B-cell-depleted T cells, or PBMCs.

There are 16 residues in the CDR3. The V and J ends lost 4 bases and 3 bases, in that order; junction bases with no gene match: 5. CDR1 and CDR2 from the germline V gene are SGHTS and YDEGEE. Authors' methods: Nucleated cell counts were estimated from reference gene primer amplification. Only in-frame clones appear in the TCRdb table, and some are missing; sequencing was by immunoSEQ multiplex PCR. V, J and clone size reflect that table, while D and trimming were determined from the DNA. This sample has some 250,000 clones, with 70% to 90% found just once. The specimen was peripheral blood. The receptor's source is a woman in her 30s who had recovered from COVID-19. The chain couples TRBV5-8 to TRBJ2-3; 13 nucleotides match TRBD2. DNA of the CDR3: TGTGCCAGCAGCCCGAGACTAGCGGGGGGAACAGATACGCAGTATTTT. Its protein product is CASSPRLAGGTDTQYF.